The sequence of this TCR beta chain was determined in a study of blood T cell repertoires in COVID-19. Study background: Samples of COVID-19 (acute and convalescent) were obtained from the United States, Italy and Spain. T cells, B-cell-depleted T cells, or PBMCs provided the cDNA or gDNA that served as material.

Original handling: It was from reference gene primer amplification that nucleated cell counts were estimated. Sequenced by immunoSEQ multiplex PCR; TCRdb stores in-frame clones only, minus some. V and J calls and clone size are those listed in that table; D and trimming were worked out from the DNA. Here the sample spans 53,000 or so clones, about 76% being singletons. Germline lookup yields CDR1 LNHDA and CDR2 SQIVND (reference sequence). The junction had 2 bases not matched to a gene; V was cut back by 10 bases and J by 6 bases. The CDR3 has 12 residues. This rearrangement joins TRBV19 to TRBJ2-2; 10 nucleotides match TRBD1. Sequenced: peripheral blood. This clonotype originated in a man aged 65 to 85 with active or convalescent COVID-19. In DNA, the CDR3 is TGTGCCACCGGACAGGGGGCCGGGGAGCTGTTTTTT. It is translated as CATGQGAGELFF.